The 20 T cell receptor beta chains in this list originate from one sample, sequenced in a study of blood T cell repertoires in COVID-19. Sequencing used immunoSEQ multiplex PCR; TCRdb keeps in-frame clones, though not all of them. The table includes 300,000 to 400,000 clones, 88% detected once. Sequences were obtained from PBMCs or T cells enriched from blood (not recorded which). The receptor source for this set is a woman between 18 and 29 years old who had recovered from COVID-19.

The gene calls are TRBV7-3 and TRBJ2-3, with TRBD2 identical over 12 bases. The CDR3 is 15 amino acids. CDR1 is SGHTA and CDR2 is FQGTGA in the germline V gene. J was trimmed by 5 bases and V by 2 bases; bases with no gene match: 2. For the CDR3, the DNA is TGTGCCAGCAGCTTACTAGCGGGGGGGCAAGATACGCAGTATTTT. The encoded protein is CASSLLAGGQDTQYF.

The gene calls are TRBV20-1 and TRBJ2-1; unclear D gene. Trimming took off 3 bases at V and 0 bases at J, with 15 bases between the two ends. The CDR3 sequence is 16 residues long. Germline CDR1 is DFQATT and CDR2 is SNEGSKA (reference sequence). Written as DNA, the CDR3 is TGCAGTGCTAGTTCGTTCGACTGGAGCTCCTACAATGAGCAGTTCTTC. It translates to CSASSFDWSSYNEQFF.

CDR3 in DNA: TGTGCCAGCAGTTTAAACAACAATCAGCCCCAGCATTTT. This translates into CASSLNNNQPQHF. The rearrangement joins TRBV12-3 or TRBV12-4 to TRBJ1-5; D unresolved. This CDR3 comprises 13 residues. The V end was cut by 2 bases, the J end by 3 bases, with 5 bases between.

This rearrangement joins TRBV6-1 to TRBJ1-1, with TRBD1 identical over 11 bases. This CDR3 spans 15 amino acids. Germline V CDR1 and CDR2: MNHNS, SASEGT. Unmatched junction bases numbered 4, after V lost 3 bases and J lost 4 bases. The CDR3 loop is CASSDLGQGGTEAFF. In nucleotides, the CDR3 is TGTGCCAGCAGTGACCTGGGACAGGGGGGCACTGAAGCTTTCTTT.

The chain couples TRBV7-9 to TRBJ1-1; D is unclear. In germline, CDR1 is SEHNR, CDR2 FQNEAQ (reference sequence). This CDR3 is built from 12 residues. The V end was cut by 6 bases, the J end by 4 bases, with 9 bases between. The CDR3 here is CASSRGGTEAFF. The CDR3 nucleotides read TGTGCCAGCAGTAGAGGAGGCACTGAAGCTTTCTTT.

The genes are TRBV4-1 and TRBJ2-5, with D uncertain. Trimming pared 3 bases from V and 2 bases from J, leaving 10 bases between. The CDR3 totals 14 residues. In germline, CDR1 is MGHRA, CDR2 YSYEKL. CDR3 sequence: CASSHGLLQETQYF. The CDR3, as DNA: TGCGCCAGCAGCCATGGGCTTCTTCAAGAGACCCAGTACTTC.

This clone has a single count. The gene calls are TRBV3-1 (or the pseudogene TRBV3-2) and TRBJ2-3; 10 bases match TRBD1. From germline, CDR1 is LGHDT and CDR2 YNNKEL (reference sequence). V dropped 5 bases and J dropped 4; count of bases not matched to a gene: 6. The CDR3 spans 15 residues. The CDR3 DNA sequence: TGTGCCAGCAGCTTCCGGGACAGGGGATCAGATACGCAGTATTTT. Encoded protein: CASSFRDRGSDTQYF.

The chain recombines TRBV5-1 with TRBJ1-2, with a possible D match to TRBD1 (6 bases). CDR3 size: 16 residues. CDR1 and CDR2 from the germline V gene are SGHRS and YFSETQ. The V gene lost 0 bases and the J gene lost 4 bases, with 16 bases spanning the gap. CDR3 in DNA: TGCGCCAGCAGCTTGGAGCCAGGGGCAGGCGGCTATGGCTACACCTTC. Amino acids: CASSLEPGAGGYGYTF. Full variable domain (outside the CDR3, taken from reference TRBV5-1 and TRBJ1-2): KAGVTQTPRYLIKTRGQQVTLSCSPISGHRSVSWYQQTPGQGLQFLFEYFSETQRNKGNFPGRFSGRQFSNSRSEMNVSTLELGDSALYLCASSLEPGAGGYGYTFGSGTRLTVV.

This clone was seen more than once but under ten times. V and J are TRBV5-1 and TRBJ1-1, with D perhaps matching TRBD1 (6 bases). CDR3 length: 13 residues. The germline V gene encodes CDR1 SGHRS and CDR2 YFSETQ. Trimming removed 1 base at V and 6 bases at J, with 10 bases between. CDR3 DNA sequence: TGCGCCAGCAGCTTGTCCGGGACACCTGAAGCTTTCTTT. Protein sequence: CASSLSGTPEAFF.

J is TRBJ2-2 and V is TRBV11-3; possibly TRBD1 for D (6 bases). Germline lookup yields CDR1 SGHNT and CDR2 YENEEA. This CDR3 spans 15 amino acids. V lost 2 bases and J 6 bases, leaving 13 bases between the germline ends. The CDR3 region has the DNA TGTGCCAGCAGCTTACAGGGGCATGGGTCCGGGGAGCTGTTTTTT. Amino acid sequence: CASSLQGHGSGELFF. Filled out from reference TRBV11-3 and TRBJ2-2, the complete variable domain reads EAGVVQSPRYKIIEKKQPVAFWCNPISGHNTLYWYLQNLGQGPELLIRYENEEAVDDSQLPKDRFSAERLKGVDSTLKIQPAELGDSAVYLCASSLQGHGSGELFFGEGSRLTVL.

The chain has TRBV2 and TRBJ1-5, with 7 bases fitting TRBD1. V was clipped by 6 bases and J by 1 base; unmatched bases: 6. Germline values: CDR1 SNHLY, CDR2 FYNNEI. This CDR3 is 15 amino acids long. Here the CDR3 reads CASSEQGTSNQPQHF. The CDR3, as DNA: TGTGCCAGCAGCGAACAGGGGACAAGCAATCAGCCCCAGCATTTT.

The genes are TRBV30 and TRBJ1-2; no clear D gene. Germline V gene data show CDR1 as GTSNPN and CDR2 as SVGIG (reference sequence). Trimming shortened V by 5 bases and J by 5 bases, and 39 bases separated the two germline ends. The CDR3 has 21 residues. The CDR3 protein is CAWGRTLTHVLSGLEEYGYTF. The CDR3 DNA sequence: TGTGCCTGGGGCCGCACACTTACCCATGTATTGTCGGGGTTGGAAGAGTATGGCTACACCTTC.

The chain combines TRBV5-4 with TRBJ1-2; maybe TRBD1 (5 bases). This CDR3 region has 14 residues. Trimming took off 0 bases at V and 7 bases at J, with 13 bases between the two ends. Per germline, CDR1 SGHNT and CDR2 YYREEE (reference sequence). Here the CDR3 reads CASSLAGQGSGYTF. The DNA for the CDR3 is TGTGCCAGCAGCTTGGCCGGCCAGGGAAGTGGCTACACCTTC.

A remark on this clone: At one end, the junction sequence differs from germline, possibly due to a read error. This chain's CDR3 is CASSLARRQASSF. In nucleotides, the CDR3 is TGTGCCAGCAGCTTAGCCCGGAGACAGGCCTCCTCTTTC. V is TRBV11-2 and J is TRBJ1-2, with a tentative D call TRBD1 (6 bases). CDR3 size: 13 residues. CDR1 and CDR2 (germline): SGHAT, FQNNGV.

V usage is TRBV15 and J usage is TRBJ2-3; 10 nucleotides line up with TRBD2. Germline V gives CDR1 LNHNV, CDR2 YYDKDF (reference sequence). V gave up 3 bases and J gave up 4 bases; unmatched junction bases: 7. The CDR3 length is 16 residues. The CDR3 sequence: CATSSGASGGSDTQYF. The CDR3 DNA sequence: TGTGCCACCAGCAGTGGAGCTAGCGGGGGATCAGATACGCAGTATTTT.

The rearrangement uses TRBV4-2 and TRBJ2-1; 12 bases agree with TRBD2. CDR1 and CDR2 from the germline V gene are LGHNA and YNFKEQ. V was clipped by 0 bases and J by 12 bases; unmatched bases: 9. The CDR3 runs 16 residues. The CDR3 here is CASSQDSLAGGQGQFF. The CDR3 coding sequence is TGTGCCAGCAGCCAAGATTCACTAGCGGGGGGCCAGGGGCAGTTCTTC.

The rearrangement links TRBV9 to TRBJ1-2; TRBD1 matches 10 bases. The V gene end was trimmed by 4 bases and the J gene end by 8 bases; junction bases not matched to a gene: 14. This CDR3 spans 16 amino acids. CDR1 is SGDLS and CDR2 is YYNGEE in the germline V gene. The DNA of the CDR3 is TGTGCCAGCAGCCGAGGACAGGGGGGATCTATGTTAGGCTACACCTTC. Encoded protein: CASSRGQGGSMLGYTF.

The rearrangement joins TRBV30 to TRBJ1-5, with D possibly TRBD1 on 5 matching bases. Deletions cut 0 bases from V and 6 bases from J, with 15 bases between. CDR3 length: 15 residues. CDR1 is GTSNPN and CDR2 is SVGIG in the germline V gene (reference sequence). This CDR3 is CAWSVVGDGGQPQHF. DNA for the CDR3: TGTGCCTGGAGTGTAGTAGGGGATGGCGGTCAGCCCCAGCATTTT.

The chain uses TRBV5-6 and TRBJ2-1, with D unclear. Per the germline V gene, CDR1 is SGHDT and CDR2 is YYEEEE. V was cut by 0 bases and J by 8 bases, with 6 bases left in between. CDR3 size: 12 residues. CDR3 in amino acids: CASSLASYEQFF. CDR3 in DNA: TGTGCCAGCAGCTTGGCGTCCTATGAGCAGTTCTTC.

This chain links TRBV30 with TRBJ1-2; TRBD1 matches at 10 bases. J gave up 7 bases and V 8 bases, and 1 base lay outside the gene matches. The germline CDR1 and CDR2 sequences are GTSNPN and SVGIG (reference sequence). This CDR3 contains 10 residues. The DNA of the CDR3 is TGTGCCGGACAGGGGGGTGGCTACACCTTC. Amino acids: CAGQGGGYTF.